The clone carrying this T cell receptor beta chain was counted many times. Its antigen is still unknown. This record comes from a study of type 1 regulatory T cells. The wider study: T-allo10 is a Tr1-enriched, alloantigen-specific CD4 T cell product made in vitro.

TCRdb redid the calling of the reads with MiXCR, one entry per CDR3 protein. The sample lists about 15,000 distinct CDR3 sequences, 12% to 15% seen once, with 15% to 19% in the top ten. From germline, CDR1 is SGHDT and CDR2 YYEEEE. Losses at the gene ends were 4 bases for V and 5 bases for J; bases not matched to a gene: 8. The CDR3 spans 17 residues. The sequencing sample was made of cultured T cells, either the whole culture or a sorted T cell fraction (not recorded which). This sequence joins TRBV5-6 and TRBJ2-4, with 14 bases lining up with TRBD2. The TCR was taken from a human donor in good health. In DNA, the CDR3 is TGTGCCAGCAGCCCCCTCGGACTAGCGGGAGGTCAAAACATTCAGTACTTC. Residues: CASSPLGLAGGQNIQYF.